The T cell receptor (beta chain) under discussion was sequenced for a study of blood T cell repertoires in COVID-19. Overall study context: Samples taken during acute and convalescent COVID-19 were collected in the United States, Italy and Spain. The cDNA or gDNA used as material had been derived from T cells, B-cell-depleted T cells, or PBMCs.

In the source study's methods: Estimation of nucleated cell counts was performed using reference gene primer amplification. The data were produced by immunoSEQ multiplex PCR, yet TCRdb's version contains in-frame clones alone and is incomplete. That table gives V, J and clone size, and the DNA gave D and trimming. The repertoire includes about 220,000 clones, 80% of them detected once, and about 7% sits in the top ten. This clone was observed many times. The CDR3 has 14 residues. V dropped 3 bases and J dropped 4 bases, with 10 bases sitting between them. Germline loops: CDR1 KGHDR, CDR2 SFDVKD. The chain links TRBV24-1 to TRBJ2-3; TRBD2 is a possible D gene (5 bases). The sequence came from a woman in her seventies with acute or convalescent COVID-19. The sample was peripheral blood. The DNA of the CDR3 is TGTGCCACCAGTGATATACTAGGAGCAGATACGCAGTATTTT. This codes for CATSDILGADTQYF.